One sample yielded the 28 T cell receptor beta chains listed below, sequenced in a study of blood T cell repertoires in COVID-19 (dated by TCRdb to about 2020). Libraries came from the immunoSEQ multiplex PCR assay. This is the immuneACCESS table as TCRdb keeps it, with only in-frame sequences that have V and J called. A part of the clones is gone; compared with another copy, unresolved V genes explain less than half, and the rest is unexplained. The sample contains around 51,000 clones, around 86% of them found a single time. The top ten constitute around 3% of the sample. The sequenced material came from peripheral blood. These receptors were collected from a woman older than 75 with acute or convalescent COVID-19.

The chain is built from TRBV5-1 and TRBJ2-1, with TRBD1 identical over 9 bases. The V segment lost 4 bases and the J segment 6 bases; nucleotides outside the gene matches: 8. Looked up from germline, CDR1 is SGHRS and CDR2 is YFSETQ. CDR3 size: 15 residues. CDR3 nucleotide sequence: TGCGCCAGCAGCCCCAGGGACAGGGATGGCAATGAGCAGTTCTTC. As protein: CASSPRDRDGNEQFF.

The CDR3 loop reads CASRSVNTEAFF. CDR3 nucleotides: TGTGCCAGCAGGTCAGTGAACACTGAAGCTTTCTTT. The chain links TRBV6-5 to TRBJ1-1; D remains unclear. V was shortened by 6 bases and J by 0 bases, with 5 bases between the two germline ends. Germline V gene data show CDR1 as MNHEY and CDR2 as SVGAGI. The CDR3 length is 12 residues.

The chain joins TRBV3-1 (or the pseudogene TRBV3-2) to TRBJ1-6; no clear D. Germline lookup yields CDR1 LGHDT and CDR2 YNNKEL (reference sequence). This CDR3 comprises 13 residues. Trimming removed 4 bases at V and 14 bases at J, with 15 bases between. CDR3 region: CASSLLGLQALHF. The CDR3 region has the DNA TGTGCCAGCAGCCTGCTCGGACTTCAGGCCCTCCACTTT.

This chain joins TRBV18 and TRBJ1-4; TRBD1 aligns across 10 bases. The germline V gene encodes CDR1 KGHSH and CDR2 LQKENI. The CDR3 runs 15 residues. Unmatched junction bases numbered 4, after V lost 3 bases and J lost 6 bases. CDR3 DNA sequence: TGTGCCAGCTCACCGTGGACAGGGGGAGATGAAAAACTGTTTTTT. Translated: CASSPWTGGDEKLFF.

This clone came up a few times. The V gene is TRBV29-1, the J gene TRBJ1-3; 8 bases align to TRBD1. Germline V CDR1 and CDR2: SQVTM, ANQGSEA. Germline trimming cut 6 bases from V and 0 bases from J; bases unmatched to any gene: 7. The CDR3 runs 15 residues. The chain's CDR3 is CSVAGQGSSGNTIYF. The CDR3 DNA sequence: TGCAGCGTGGCTGGACAGGGTAGCTCTGGAAACACCATATATTTT.

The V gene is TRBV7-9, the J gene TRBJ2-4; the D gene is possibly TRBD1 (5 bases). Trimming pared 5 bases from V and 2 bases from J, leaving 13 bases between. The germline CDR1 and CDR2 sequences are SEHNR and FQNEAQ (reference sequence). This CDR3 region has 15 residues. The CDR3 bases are TGTGCCAGCAGCCGATTCGACAGTACCAAAAACATTCAGTACTTC. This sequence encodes CASSRFDSTKNIQYF.

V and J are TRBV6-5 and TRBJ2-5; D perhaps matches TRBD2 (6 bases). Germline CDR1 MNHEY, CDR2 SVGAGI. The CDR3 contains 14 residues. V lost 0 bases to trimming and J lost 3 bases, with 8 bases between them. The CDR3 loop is CASSYSWGEETQYF. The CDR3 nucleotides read TGTGCCAGCAGTTACTCGTGGGGGGAAGAGACCCAGTACTTC.

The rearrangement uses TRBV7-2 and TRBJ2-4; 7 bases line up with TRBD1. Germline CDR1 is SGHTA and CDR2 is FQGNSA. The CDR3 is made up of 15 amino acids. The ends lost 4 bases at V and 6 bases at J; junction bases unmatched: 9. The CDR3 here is CASSSGTVSLNIQYF. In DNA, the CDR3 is TGTGCCAGCAGCTCCGGGACAGTTTCTTTAAACATTCAGTACTTC.

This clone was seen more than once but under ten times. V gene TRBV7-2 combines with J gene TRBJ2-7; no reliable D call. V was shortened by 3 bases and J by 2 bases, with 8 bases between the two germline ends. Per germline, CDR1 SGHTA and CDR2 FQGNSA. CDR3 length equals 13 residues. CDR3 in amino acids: CASSFYGAYEQYF. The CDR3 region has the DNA TGTGCCAGCAGCTTCTACGGTGCCTACGAGCAGTACTTC.

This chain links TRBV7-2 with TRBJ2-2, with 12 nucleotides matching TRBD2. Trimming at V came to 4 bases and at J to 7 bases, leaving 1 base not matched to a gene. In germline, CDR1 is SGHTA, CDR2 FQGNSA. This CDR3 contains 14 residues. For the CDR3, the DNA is TGTGCCAGCAGCTCTAGCGGGGGGGGCGGGGAGCTGTTTTTT. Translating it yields CASSSSGGGGELFF. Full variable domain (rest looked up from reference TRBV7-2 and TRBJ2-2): GAGVSQSPSNKVTEKGKDVELRCDPISGHTALYWYRQSLGQGLEFLIYFQGNSAPDKSGLPSDRFSAERTGGSVSTLTIQRTQQEDSAVYLCASSSSGGGGELFFGEGSRLTVL.

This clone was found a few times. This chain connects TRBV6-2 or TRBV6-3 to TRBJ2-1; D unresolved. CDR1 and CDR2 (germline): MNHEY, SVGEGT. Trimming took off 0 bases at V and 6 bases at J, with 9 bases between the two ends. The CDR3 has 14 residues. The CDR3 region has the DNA TGTGCCAGCAGTTACTCTGAAACACGCAATGAGCAGTTCTTC. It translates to CASSYSETRNEQFF.

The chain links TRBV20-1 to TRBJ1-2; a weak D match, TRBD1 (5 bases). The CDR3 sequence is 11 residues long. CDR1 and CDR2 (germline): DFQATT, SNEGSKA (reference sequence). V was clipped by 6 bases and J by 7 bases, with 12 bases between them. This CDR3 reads CSAAAGGGYTF. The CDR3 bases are TGCAGTGCCGCCGCGGGGGGTGGCTACACCTTC.

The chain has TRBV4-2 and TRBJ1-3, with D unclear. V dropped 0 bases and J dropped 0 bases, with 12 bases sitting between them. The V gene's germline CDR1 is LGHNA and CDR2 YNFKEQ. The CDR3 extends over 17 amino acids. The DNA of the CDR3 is TGTGCCAGCAGCCAAGATGGCCAATTCTTCTCTGGAAACACCATATATTTT. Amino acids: CASSQDGQFFSGNTIYF.

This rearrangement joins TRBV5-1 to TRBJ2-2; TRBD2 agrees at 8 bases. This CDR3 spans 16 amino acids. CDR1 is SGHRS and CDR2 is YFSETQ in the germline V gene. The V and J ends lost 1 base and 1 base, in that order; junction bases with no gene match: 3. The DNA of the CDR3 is TGCGCCAGCAGCTTGAGTCTAGCGGGGAACACCGGGGAGCTGTTTTTT. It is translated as CASSLSLAGNTGELFF.

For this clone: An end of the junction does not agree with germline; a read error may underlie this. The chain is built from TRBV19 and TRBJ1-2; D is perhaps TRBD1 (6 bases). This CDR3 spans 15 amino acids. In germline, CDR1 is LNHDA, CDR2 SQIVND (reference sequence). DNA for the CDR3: TGTGCCAGTAGTATCTCGGGGACAAATAACTATGTCTACACCTTC. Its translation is CASSISGTNNYVYTF.

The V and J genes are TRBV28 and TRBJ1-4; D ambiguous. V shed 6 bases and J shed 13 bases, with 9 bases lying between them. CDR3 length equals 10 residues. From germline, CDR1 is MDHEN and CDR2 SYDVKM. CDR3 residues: CASSSERLFF. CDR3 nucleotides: TGTGCCAGCAGCTCCGAGAGACTGTTTTTT.

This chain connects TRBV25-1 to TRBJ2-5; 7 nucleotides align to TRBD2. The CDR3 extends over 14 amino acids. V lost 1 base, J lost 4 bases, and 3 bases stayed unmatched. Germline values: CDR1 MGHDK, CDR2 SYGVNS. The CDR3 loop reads CASSEWGGGETQYF. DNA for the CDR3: TGTGCCAGCAGTGAATGGGGGGGAGGAGAGACCCAGTACTTC.

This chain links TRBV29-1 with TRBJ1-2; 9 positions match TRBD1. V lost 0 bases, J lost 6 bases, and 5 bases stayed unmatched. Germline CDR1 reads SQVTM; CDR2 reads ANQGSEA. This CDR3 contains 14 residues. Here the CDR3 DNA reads TGCAGCGTTGAAGATCGGGACAGGGTTAATGGCTACACCTTC. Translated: CSVEDRDRVNGYTF.

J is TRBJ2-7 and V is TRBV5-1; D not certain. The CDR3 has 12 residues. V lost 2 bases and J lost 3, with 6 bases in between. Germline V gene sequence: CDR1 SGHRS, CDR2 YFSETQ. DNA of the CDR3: TGCGCCAGCAGCTTCTTCGGCTACGAGCAGTACTTC. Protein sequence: CASSFFGYEQYF.

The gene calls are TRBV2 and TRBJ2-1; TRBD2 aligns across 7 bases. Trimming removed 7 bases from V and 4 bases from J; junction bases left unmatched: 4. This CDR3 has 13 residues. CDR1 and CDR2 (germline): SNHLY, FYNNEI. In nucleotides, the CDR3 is TGTGCCAGCAAGGCTAGCGGTTACAATGAGCAGTTCTTC. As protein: CASKASGYNEQFF.

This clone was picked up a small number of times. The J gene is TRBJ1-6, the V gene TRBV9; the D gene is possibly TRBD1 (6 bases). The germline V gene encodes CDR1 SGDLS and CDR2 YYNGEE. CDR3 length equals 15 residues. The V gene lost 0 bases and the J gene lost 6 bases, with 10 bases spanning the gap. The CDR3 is CASSVGPRGNSPLHF. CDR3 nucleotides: TGTGCCAGCAGCGTAGGACCCAGGGGTAATTCACCCCTCCACTTT. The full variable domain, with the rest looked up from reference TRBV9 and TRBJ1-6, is DSGVTQTPKHLITATGQRVTLRCSPRSGDLSVYWYQQSLDQGLQFLIQYYNGEERAKGNILERFSAQQFPDLHSELNLSSLELGDSALYFCASSVGPRGNSPLHFGNGTRLTVT.

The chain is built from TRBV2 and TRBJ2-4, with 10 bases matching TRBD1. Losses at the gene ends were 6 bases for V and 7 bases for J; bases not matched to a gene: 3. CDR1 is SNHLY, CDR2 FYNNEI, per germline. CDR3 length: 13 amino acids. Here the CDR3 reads CASRGTGENIQYF. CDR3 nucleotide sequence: TGTGCCAGCAGGGGGACAGGGGAGAACATTCAGTACTTC. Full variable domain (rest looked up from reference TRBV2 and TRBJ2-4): EPEVTQTPSHQVTQMGQEVILRCVPISNHLYFYWYRQILGQKVEFLVSFYNNEISEKSEIFDDQFSVERPDGSNFTLKIRSTKLEDSAMYFCASRGTGENIQYFGAGTRLSVL.

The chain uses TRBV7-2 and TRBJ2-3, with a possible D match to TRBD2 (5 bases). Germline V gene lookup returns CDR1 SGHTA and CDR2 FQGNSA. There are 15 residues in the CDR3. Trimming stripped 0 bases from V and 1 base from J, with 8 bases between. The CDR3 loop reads CASSLAGRGTDTQYF. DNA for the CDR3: TGTGCCAGCAGCTTAGCTGGGCGGGGCACAGATACGCAGTATTTT.

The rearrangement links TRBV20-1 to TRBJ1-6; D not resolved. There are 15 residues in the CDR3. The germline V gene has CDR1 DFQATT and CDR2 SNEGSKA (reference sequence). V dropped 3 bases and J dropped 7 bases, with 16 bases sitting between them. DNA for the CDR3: TGCAGTGCTAGTCATGGACGGGAACCGAATTCACCCCTCCACTTT. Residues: CSASHGREPNSPLHF.

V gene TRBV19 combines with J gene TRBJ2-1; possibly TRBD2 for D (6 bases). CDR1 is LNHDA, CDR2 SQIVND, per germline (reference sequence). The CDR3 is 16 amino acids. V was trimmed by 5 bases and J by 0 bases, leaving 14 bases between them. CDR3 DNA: TGTGCCAGTAGTGCAAGCGGGTTTAGCTCCTACAATGAGCAGTTCTTC. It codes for CASSASGFSSYNEQFF. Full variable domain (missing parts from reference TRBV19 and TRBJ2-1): DGGITQSPKYLFRKEGQNVTLSCEQNLNHDAMYWYRQDPGQGLRLIYYSQIVNDFQKGDIAEGYSVSREKKESFPLTVTSAQKNPTAFYLCASSASGFSSYNEQFFGPGTRLTVL.

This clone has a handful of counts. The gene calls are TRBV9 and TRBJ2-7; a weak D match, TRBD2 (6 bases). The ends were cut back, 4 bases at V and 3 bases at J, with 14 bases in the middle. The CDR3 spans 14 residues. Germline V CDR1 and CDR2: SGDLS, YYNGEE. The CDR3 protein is CASSPTSLGYEQYF. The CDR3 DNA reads TGTGCCAGCAGCCCTACTAGCTTAGGCTACGAGCAGTACTTC.

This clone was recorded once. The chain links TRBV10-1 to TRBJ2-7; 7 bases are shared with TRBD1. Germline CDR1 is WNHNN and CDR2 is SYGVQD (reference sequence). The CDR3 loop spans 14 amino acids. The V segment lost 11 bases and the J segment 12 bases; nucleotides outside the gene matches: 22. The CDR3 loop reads CAGKPGQPTPTRYF. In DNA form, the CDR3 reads TGCGCCGGGAAGCCGGGACAGCCAACCCCTACCCGGTACTTC.

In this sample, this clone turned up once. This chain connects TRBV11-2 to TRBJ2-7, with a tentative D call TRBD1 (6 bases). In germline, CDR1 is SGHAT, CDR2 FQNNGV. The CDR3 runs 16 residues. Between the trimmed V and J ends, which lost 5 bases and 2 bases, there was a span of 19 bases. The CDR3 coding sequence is TGTGCCAGCAGCGACGGGACATTTACAACCACCTACGAGCAGTACTTC. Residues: CASSDGTFTTTYEQYF. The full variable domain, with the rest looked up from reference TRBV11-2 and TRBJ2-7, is EAGVAQSPRYKIIEKRQSVAFWCNPISGHATLYWYQQILGQGPKLLIQFQNNGVVDDSQLPKDRFSAERLKGVDSTLKIQPAKLEDSAVYLCASSDGTFTTTYEQYFGPGTRLTVT.